Listed here are 28 T cell receptor beta chains from one sample, sequenced in a study of T cell repertoires in aging, cancer and after chemotherapy (dated by TCRdb to the late 2010s). TCR beta rearrangements were amplified from genomic DNA isolated from peripheral blood, not from sorted cells or RNA. The sample was run on an Illumina MiSeq. Rearranged TRB sequences spanning V, D and J segments were amplified in a multiplex touch-down PCR with a mixed TRB-A/B primer pool. TCRdb cleaned the public reads at Q25 with fastp, built clones with MiXCR and kept in-frame beta chains. Entries that share a CDR3 protein sequence are merged under the most common genes and DNA. Within this sample are some 1,000 distinct CDR3 sequences, with 25% to 35% of them counted one time only. The ten biggest clones cover approximately 30% of the sample. Sequencing was carried out using blood. The receptors were sampled from a human donor with a solid tumor.

To note about this clonotype: One base away lies a much larger clone, so this may be a sequencing read error. This rearrangement joins TRBV15 to TRBJ1-1, with D tentatively TRBD1 (5 bases). There are 15 residues in the CDR3. V was pared by 8 bases and J by 0 bases, with 16 bases between. Germline loops: CDR1 LNHNV, CDR2 YYDKDF (reference sequence). CDR3: CATENTRGLNTEAFF. CDR3 coding DNA: TGTGCCACCGAAAATACACGGGGGTTGAACACTGAAGCTTTCTTT.

This clonotype was counted between two and nine times. The rearrangement joins TRBV11-2 to TRBJ1-1, with D possibly matching TRBD1 (5 bases). The CDR3 covers 19 residues. V lost 2 bases to trimming and J lost 0 bases, with 22 bases between them. The germline CDR1 and CDR2 sequences are SGHAT and FQNNGV. This CDR3 is CASSLIFRPRGVMNTEAFF. CDR3 in DNA: TGTGCCAGCAGCTTAATTTTTCGGCCCAGAGGGGTCATGAACACTGAAGCTTTCTTT.

Within the sample, this clonotype is medium-sized. V usage is TRBV6-5 and J usage is TRBJ1-1, with no clear D. Trimming took off 4 bases at V and 0 bases at J, with 15 bases between the two ends. The CDR3 length is 16 residues. Per the germline V gene, CDR1 is MNHEY and CDR2 is SVGAGI. CDR3 DNA sequence: TGTGCCAGCAGTTCCTTTTCCAGATTCATGAACACTGAAGCTTTCTTT. It translates to CASSSFSRFMNTEAFF.

This clonotype is labeled medium-sized (0.01 to 0.1%). This sequence joins TRBV7-9 and TRBJ2-7; D is perhaps TRBD1 (8 bases). This CDR3 spans 14 amino acids. Germline V gene sequence: CDR1 SEHNR, CDR2 FQNEAQ (reference sequence). V was cut by 0 bases and J by 5 bases, with 11 bases left in between. The CDR3 DNA reads TGTGCCAGCAGCTTAGCACAGGGGGGGGACGAGCAGTACTTC. Translating gives CASSLAQGGDEQYF.

By proportion, this clonotype is medium-sized. The chain is built from TRBV5-1 and TRBJ2-1; TRBD2 matches at 7 bases. The CDR3 loop spans 15 amino acids. Germline V CDR1 and CDR2: SGHRS, YFSETQ. V trimming: 4 bases; J trimming: 7 bases; junction bases outside the gene matches: 11. This chain's CDR3 is CASSLSSLGGNEQFF. Here the CDR3 DNA reads TGCGCCAGCAGCCTATCGTCTCTGGGGGGGAATGAGCAGTTCTTC.

This clonotype is judged medium-sized. The V gene is TRBV19, the J gene TRBJ1-4; a weak D match, TRBD1 (5 bases). Between the trimmed V and J ends, which lost 7 bases and 3 bases, there was a span of 9 bases. From germline, CDR1 is LNHDA and CDR2 SQIVND (reference sequence). The CDR3 has 13 residues. The CDR3: CASTLGANEKLFF. Here the CDR3 DNA reads TGTGCCAGTACCCTGGGGGCTAATGAAAAACTGTTTTTT.

Only a few counts were recorded for this clonotype. The chain's CDR3 is CASSLMNEQYF. CDR3 bases: TGTGCCAGCAGCTTAATGAACGAGCAGTACTTC. This chain joins TRBV11-2 and TRBJ2-7; D remains ambiguous. Germline assignment: CDR1 SGHAT and CDR2 FQNNGV. Trimming pared 2 bases from V and 5 bases from J, leaving 4 bases between. CDR3 length: 11 amino acids.

By frequency in the sample, this clonotype is medium-sized. The chain uses TRBV12-3 or TRBV12-4 and TRBJ2-2; the D is unclear. Trimming took off 5 bases at V and 6 bases at J, with 19 bases between the two ends. The CDR3 runs 16 residues. The CDR3: CASSPPSRELPGELFF. In nucleotides, the CDR3 is TGTGCCAGCAGTCCCCCCTCTAGGGAACTACCCGGGGAGCTGTTTTTT.

The sample holds a few counts of this clonotype. The chain couples TRBV2 to TRBJ2-5; TRBD1 or TRBD2 may be the D gene (6 bases each). V shed 6 bases and J shed 5 bases, with 19 bases lying between them. Germline lookup yields CDR1 SNHLY and CDR2 FYNNEI. CDR3 length equals 15 residues. This CDR3 reads CASRDGGPRWETQYF. As DNA, the CDR3 is TGTGCCAGCAGGGACGGGGGCCCCAGGTGGGAGACCCAGTACTTC.

Remarks on this clonotype: A much larger clone is a single base away; this may be a read error. This sequence joins TRBV6-5 and TRBJ1-4; D gene ambiguous. The germline V gene has CDR1 MNHEY and CDR2 SVGAGI. The CDR3 is 13 residues long. CDR3 sequence (DNA): TGTGCCAGCACCCGCGGATATAATAAAAAACTGTTTTTT. Protein product: CASTRGYNKKLFF.

By share, this clonotype counts as large. The chain carries TRBV6-5 and TRBJ2-7; D could derive from TRBD1 or TRBD2 (5 bases each). V lost 5 bases and J 2 bases, leaving 13 bases between the germline ends. The germline gives CDR1 MNHEY, CDR2 SVGAGI. The CDR3 contains 14 residues. CDR3 DNA sequence: TGTGCCAGCAGTAGTACGGGACGGCCCTACGAGCAGTACTTC. Protein product: CASSSTGRPYEQYF.

This clonotype is classed as large. The chain joins TRBV10-2 to TRBJ2-3; 7 nucleotides match TRBD2. Germline loops: CDR1 WSHSY, CDR2 SAAADI. V shed 2 bases and J 2 bases; nucleotides not matched to a gene: 7. The CDR3 loop spans 16 amino acids. The CDR3 protein is CASSERGVLYTDTQYF. CDR3 nucleotides: TGCGCCAGCAGTGAGCGGGGGGTCCTTTACACAGATACGCAGTATTTT.

Details on this clonotype: Since a much larger clone is just one base distant, this may be a read error. V usage is TRBV27 and J usage is TRBJ2-4; 10 bases match TRBD1. The CDR3 is 15 amino acids. V dropped 3 bases and J dropped 8; count of bases not matched to a gene: 7. In germline, CDR1 is MNHEY, CDR2 SMNVEV (reference sequence). The CDR3 nucleotides read TGTGCCAGCAGTTTCCTCGGGACAGGGGAGGACATTCAGTACTTC. As protein: CASSFLGTGEDIQYF.

As for this clonotype: This sequence may be a read error, since a much larger clone differs from it by one base. The chain carries TRBV6-1 and TRBJ1-1; 8 nucleotides agree with TRBD1. CDR3 length: 14 amino acids. The V gene's germline CDR1 is MNHNS and CDR2 SASEGT. CDR3 region: CSSSAGQVNTEAFF. The CDR3 nucleotides read TGTTCCAGCAGTGCGGGACAGGTGAACACTGAAGCTTTCTTT.

This clonotype is judged large. The CDR3 bases are TGTGCCAGCAGTCCCCCCGGGGCCTCTAACTATGGCTACACCTTC. It translates to CASSPPGASNYGYTF. V gene TRBV6-1 combines with J gene TRBJ1-2, with D tentatively TRBD1 (5 bases). V was trimmed by 5 bases and J by 0 bases, leaving 13 bases between them. CDR1 and CDR2 (germline): MNHNS, SASEGT. The CDR3 has 15 amino acids.

To note about this clonotype: A much larger clone sits a single nucleotide away, making a read error possible. The chain joins TRBV12-3 or TRBV12-4 to TRBJ1-5; D is undetermined. This CDR3 has 16 amino acids. The germline V and J ends were trimmed by 6 bases and 1 base, with 16 bases remaining between them. CDR3 sequence (DNA): TGTGCCAGCAGACGCCCGACGGACGCAAGCAATCAGCCCCAGCATTTT. Translated, it gives CASRRPTDASNQPQHF.

By its share, this clonotype is large. The CDR3 reads CASSLPDGVRNEQFF. CDR3 nucleotide sequence: TGTGCCAGCAGCTTACCCGACGGAGTCAGGAATGAGCAGTTCTTC. The genes are TRBV7-2 and TRBJ2-1; D is unresolved. CDR1 is SGHTA, CDR2 FQGNSA, per germline. The length of the CDR3 is 15 residues. The V end was cut by 2 bases, the J end by 7 bases, with 15 bases between.

This clonotype is large. The chain is built from TRBV6-6 and TRBJ1-6; D remains unclear. Per the germline V gene, CDR1 is MNHNY and CDR2 is SVGAGI (reference sequence). V dropped 5 bases and J dropped 9 bases, with 14 bases sitting between them. This CDR3 region has 14 residues. CDR3 loop: CASSPGPAGSPLHF. The CDR3, as DNA: TGTGCCAGCAGTCCCGGTCCAGCGGGTTCACCCCTCCACTTT.

This clonotype is labeled large. The DNA for the CDR3 is TGTGCCAGTAGTATAGACGGGAGTTCGATTTACAATGAGCAGTTCTTC. Amino acids: CASSIDGSSIYNEQFF. The gene calls are TRBV19 and TRBJ2-1; D possibly corresponds to TRBD2 (6 bases). Germline lookup yields CDR1 LNHDA and CDR2 SQIVND (reference sequence). This CDR3 contains 16 residues. Trimming cost V 0 bases and J 4 bases, with 13 bases left between them.

This clonotype ranks as large (0.1 to 1%). The chain employs TRBV6-1 and TRBJ1-6, with D possibly being TRBD1 (5 bases). V was cut by 7 bases and J by 9 bases, with 22 bases left in between. CDR3 length: 16 amino acids. Germline assignment: CDR1 MNHNS and CDR2 SASEGT. As DNA, the CDR3 is TGTGCCAGCACAGTCGACTCCGGGACGGAAAGTTCACCCCTCCACTTT. Its translation is CASTVDSGTESSPLHF.

This clonotype is judged medium-sized. The genes are TRBV10-1 and TRBJ1-1; D remains ambiguous. V lost 8 bases to trimming and J lost 5 bases, with 15 bases between them. There are 13 residues in the CDR3. The V gene's germline CDR1 is WNHNN and CDR2 SYGVQD (reference sequence). In nucleotides, the CDR3 is TGCGCCAGCCGGGCGACCGGAACAACTGAAGCTTTCTTT. Encoded protein: CASRATGTTEAFF.

This clonotype is large (0.1 to 1%) by share. The chain uses TRBV6-5 and TRBJ2-5; no definite D call. This CDR3 spans 12 amino acids. The V gene's germline CDR1 is MNHEY and CDR2 SVGAGI. Trimming shortened V by 5 bases and J by 3 bases, and 7 bases separated the two germline ends. The CDR3 here is CASSRNKETQYF. The CDR3 region has the DNA TGTGCCAGCAGTAGGAACAAAGAGACCCAGTACTTC.

Comment on this clonotype: A read error may explain this, as a much larger clone is one base away. The chain joins TRBV6-4 to TRBJ1-1; D is possibly TRBD1 (5 bases). Germline CDR1 and CDR2: MRHNA and SNTAGT. V lost 6 bases and J lost 1, with 12 bases in between. The CDR3 is 14 residues long. This CDR3 is CASRATVTNTEAFF. The CDR3 nucleotides read TGTGCCAGCAGAGCGACAGTGACGAACACTGAAGCTTTCTTT.

By its share, this clonotype is medium-sized. The rearrangement links TRBV20-1 to TRBJ1-5, with TRBD1 matching 7 bases. CDR1 is DFQATT and CDR2 is SNEGSKA in the germline V gene (reference sequence). The CDR3 spans 15 residues. V gave up 1 base and J gave up 2 bases; unmatched junction bases: 5. The CDR3 region has the DNA TGCAGTGCTAGAGGTACCGGGACAGGCAATCAGCCCCAGCATTTT. It codes for CSARGTGTGNQPQHF.

This clonotype was detected only once. The rearrangement joins TRBV6-5 to TRBJ2-7; D may correspond to TRBD1 or TRBD2 (5 bases each). The CDR3 has 13 residues. Trimming took off 5 bases at V and 2 bases at J, with 10 bases between the two ends. Germline V gives CDR1 MNHEY, CDR2 SVGAGI. The CDR3 DNA is TGTGCCAGCAGTACGGGACGGCCCTACGAGCAGTACTTC. It translates to CASSTGRPYEQYF.

By its share, this clonotype is large (0.1 to 1%). The genes are TRBV27 and TRBJ1-4; D might be TRBD1 (5 bases). The CDR3 has 13 residues. V lost 6 bases, J lost 7 bases, and 12 bases lay in between. The germline gives CDR1 MNHEY, CDR2 SMNVEV (reference sequence). The CDR3 protein is CASSVREGEKLFF. In DNA form, the CDR3 reads TGTGCCAGCAGCGTCAGGGAGGGTGAAAAACTGTTTTTT.

Sample share makes this clonotype medium-sized. The chain couples TRBV7-9 to TRBJ1-4; D ambiguous. The CDR3 runs to 16 residues. CDR1 is SEHNR, CDR2 FQNEAQ, per germline (reference sequence). Trimming took 2 bases from V and 3 from J, leaving 13 bases between them. CDR3 sequence (DNA): TGTGCCAGCAGCTTAACGGCGAGTCTCTCTAATGAAAAACTGTTTTTT. This gives the protein CASSLTASLSNEKLFF.

Remarks on this clonotype: A much larger clonotype is one base distant, so this may be a read error. The CDR3 does not end in the conserved phenylalanine or tryptophan, so this is likely a read error. The chain links TRBV28 to TRBJ2-7; 14 bases match TRBD2. The CDR3 spans 17 residues. V gave up 6 bases and J gave up 2 bases; unmatched junction bases: 9. The germline V gene has CDR1 MDHEN and CDR2 SYDVKM. CDR3 region: CASRIGTSGRRTYEQYL. For the CDR3, the DNA is TGTGCCAGCAGAATCGGGACTAGCGGGAGAAGAACCTACGAGCAGTACTTA.